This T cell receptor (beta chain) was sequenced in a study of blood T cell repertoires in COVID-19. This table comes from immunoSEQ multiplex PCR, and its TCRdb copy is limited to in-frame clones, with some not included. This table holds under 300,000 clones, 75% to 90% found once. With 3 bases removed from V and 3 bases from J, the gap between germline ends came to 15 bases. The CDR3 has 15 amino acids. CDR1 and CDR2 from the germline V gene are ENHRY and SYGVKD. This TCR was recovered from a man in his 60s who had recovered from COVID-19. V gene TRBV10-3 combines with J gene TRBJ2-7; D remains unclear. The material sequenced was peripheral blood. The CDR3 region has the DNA TGTGCCATCAGTGATTGGCAGGATTTTATCTACGAGCAGTACTTC. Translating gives CAISDWQDFIYEQYF.